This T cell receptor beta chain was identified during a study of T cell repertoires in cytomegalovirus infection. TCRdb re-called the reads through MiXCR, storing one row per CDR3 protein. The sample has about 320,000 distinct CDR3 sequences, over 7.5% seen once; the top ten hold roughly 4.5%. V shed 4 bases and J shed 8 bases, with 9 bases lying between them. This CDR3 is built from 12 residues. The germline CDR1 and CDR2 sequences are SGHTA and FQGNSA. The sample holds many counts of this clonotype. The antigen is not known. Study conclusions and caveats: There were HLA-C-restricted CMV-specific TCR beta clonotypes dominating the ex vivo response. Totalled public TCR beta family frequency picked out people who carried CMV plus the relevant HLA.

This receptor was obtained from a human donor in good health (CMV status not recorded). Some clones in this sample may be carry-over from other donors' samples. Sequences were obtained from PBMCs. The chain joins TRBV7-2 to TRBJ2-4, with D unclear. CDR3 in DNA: TGTGCCAGCAGCTCCCCGGATGACATTCAGTACTTC. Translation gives CASSSPDDIQYF.